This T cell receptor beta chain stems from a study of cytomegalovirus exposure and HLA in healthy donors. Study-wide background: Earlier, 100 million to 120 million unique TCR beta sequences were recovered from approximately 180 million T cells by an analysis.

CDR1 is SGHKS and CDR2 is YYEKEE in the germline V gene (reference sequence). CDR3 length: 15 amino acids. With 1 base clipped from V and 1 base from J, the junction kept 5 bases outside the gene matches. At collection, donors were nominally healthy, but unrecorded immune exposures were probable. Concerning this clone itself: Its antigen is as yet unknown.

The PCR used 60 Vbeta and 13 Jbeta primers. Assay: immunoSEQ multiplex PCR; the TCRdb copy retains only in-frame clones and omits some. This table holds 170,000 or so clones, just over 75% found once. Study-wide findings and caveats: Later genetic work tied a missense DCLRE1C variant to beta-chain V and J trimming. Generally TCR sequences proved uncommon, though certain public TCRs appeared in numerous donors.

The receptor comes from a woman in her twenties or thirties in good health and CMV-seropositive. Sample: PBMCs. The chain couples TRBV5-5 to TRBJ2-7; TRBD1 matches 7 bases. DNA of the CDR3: TGTGCCAGCAGCTTGCTACCGGGACAGTCCTACGAGCAGTACTTC. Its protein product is CASSLLPGQSYEQYF.